This T cell receptor beta chain was retrieved from a study of T cell changes during pregnancy in multiple sclerosis. Assay used: immunoSEQ multiplex PCR; TCRdb lists only in-frame clones, some missing. This table has 75,000 to 90,000 clones, around nine tenths appearing once. Germline loops: CDR1 MDHEN, CDR2 SYDVKM. This CDR3 is built from 14 residues. V was clipped by 8 bases and J by 11 bases; unmatched bases: 12. Sample: CD4+ T cells from peripheral blood mononuclear cells, taken before pregnancy. The chain has TRBV28 and TRBJ1-3, with 10 positions matching TRBD1. The clonotype originates from a female donor with multiple sclerosis, enrolled in a pregnancy study. The CDR3 DNA reads TGTGCCAGCGGGACCCGACAGGGGGCCATCCCCATATATTTT. Translation: CASGTRQGAIPIYF.